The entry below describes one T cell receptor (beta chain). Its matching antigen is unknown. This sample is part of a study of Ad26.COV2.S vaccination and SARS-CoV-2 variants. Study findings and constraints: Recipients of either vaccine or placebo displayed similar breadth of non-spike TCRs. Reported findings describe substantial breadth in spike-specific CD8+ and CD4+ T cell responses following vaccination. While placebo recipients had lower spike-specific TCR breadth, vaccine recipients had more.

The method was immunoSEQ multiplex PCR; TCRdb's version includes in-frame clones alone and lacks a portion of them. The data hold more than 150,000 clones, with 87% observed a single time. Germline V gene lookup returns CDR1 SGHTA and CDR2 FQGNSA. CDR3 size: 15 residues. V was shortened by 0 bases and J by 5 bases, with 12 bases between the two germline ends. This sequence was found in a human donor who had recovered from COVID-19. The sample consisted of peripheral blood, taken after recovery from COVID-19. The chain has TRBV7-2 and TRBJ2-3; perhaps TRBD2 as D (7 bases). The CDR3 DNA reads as TGTGCCAGCAGCTTAGCGGGGGGGCAGGGAGATACGCAGTATTTT. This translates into CASSLAGGQGDTQYF.